A selection of T cell receptor beta chains follows, all from one sample in a study of T cells after yellow fever vaccination. TCRdb reanalysed the 5' RACE reads using MiXCR and keeps one entry per CDR3 protein. This table holds 500,000 to 650,000 distinct CDR3 sequences, roughly an eighth found once. The specimen comprised PBMCs, sampled on the day of the yellow fever booster vaccination. These receptors all stem from a man aged 30 to 45 who received the YFV17D yellow fever vaccine. The CDR3 runs from the conserved cysteine through the conserved F or W.

TRBV9 | CASSLYGVAGEGETQYF
TRBV7-8 | CASSLRTENTEAFF
TRBV5-1 | CASRLAGGQIADTQYF
TRBV5-6 | CASTDGLGETQYF
TRBV3-1 | CASSQLGHSYEQYF
TRBV28 | CASRVGTFSQPQHF
TRBV5-4 | CASSWSKGRGETQYF
TRBV7-2 | CASSLELGLSNQPQHF
TRBV25-1 | CASSETGIKNIQYF
TRBV12-3/TRBV12-4 | CASSFSGGGETQYF
TRBV7-9 | CASSFGTSGSHEQFF
TRBV5-1 | CASSLGWTSTADTQYF
TRBV12-2 | CASRPLGLDTDTQYF
TRBV6-4 | CASSELAGGFWQFF
TRBV7-9 | CASSPSGGLHNEQFF
TRBV20-1 | CSARVGREAGELFF
TRBV6-6 | CASSRNAENIQYF
TRBV12-5 | CASGLVRDRGNYGYTF
TRBV29-1 | CSVDFTGDSVEKLFF
TRBV29-1 | CSVGISGANTGELFF
TRBV2 | CASSEEGSSTDTQYF
TRBV27 | CASSLQWGGQETQYF
TRBV19 | CASSIVLGRGQYF
TRBV7-8 | CASSLGTVIKYGYTF
TRBV20-1 | CSAAPGGAEQFF
TRBV20-1 | CSARAETGNSPLHF
TRBV3-1 | CASSLTGGAGIGEQFF
TRBV7-9 | CASSLEPLRTTGNTIYF